These 4 T cell receptor beta chains were sequenced from one sample in a study of Ad26.COV2.S vaccination and SARS-CoV-2 variants (dated by TCRdb to the early 2020s). Library preparation was by the immunoSEQ multiplex PCR assay. The table was pulled from immuneACCESS by TCRdb, which kept in-frame rearrangements only. Such tables lose some clones; where checked, under half of the loss comes from unresolved V genes, and the rest has no known cause. This sample lists 350,000 to 450,000 clones; around 89% were detected once. Of the sample, about 2% is held by the ten largest clones. This specimen's treatment or condition label, per the study, means: 19 received Ad26.COV2.S at low or high dose, single or two shots; five or six received placebo; per-sample allocation not given. For vaccine and placebo recipients, repertoires were sequenced using samples collected on day 63 after the first injection. The sequencing used peripheral blood, collected in a trial of Ad26.COV2.S vaccine versus placebo. The source is a person aged 18-60 years who received the Ad26.COV2.S COVID-19 vaccine or a placebo.

This sequence joins TRBV10-3 and TRBJ1-1; a weak D match, TRBD1 (6 bases). CDR1 is ENHRY, CDR2 SYGVKD, per germline. The CDR3 loop spans 17 amino acids. V was trimmed by 0 bases and J by 2 bases, leaving 16 bases between them. CDR3 protein: CAISESDRSQLNTEAFF. The DNA for the CDR3 is TGTGCCATCAGTGAGTCCGACAGGTCCCAACTTAACACTGAAGCTTTCTTT.

V gene TRBV4-1 combines with J gene TRBJ1-5, with 10 positions matching TRBD1. The ends lost 2 bases at V and 7 bases at J; junction bases unmatched: 11. The CDR3 sequence is 17 residues long. Germline lookup yields CDR1 MGHRA and CDR2 YSYEKL. This CDR3 reads CASSQPRTGGLRQPQHF. The CDR3 nucleotides are TGCGCCAGCAGCCAACCTAGGACAGGGGGTTTGAGGCAGCCCCAGCATTTT.

V is TRBV5-5 and J is TRBJ1-1; a possible D gene is TRBD1 (5 bases). CDR1 and CDR2 (germline): SGHKS, YYEKEE (reference sequence). Trimming removed 0 bases at V and 3 bases at J, with 12 bases between. This CDR3 has 15 residues. The CDR3 is CASSLGQLIDTEAFF. The CDR3 DNA reads TGTGCCAGCAGCTTGGGACAGTTGATTGACACTGAAGCTTTCTTT.

The V call is TRBV19, the J call TRBJ2-2; D could derive from TRBD1 or TRBD2 (6 bases each). The CDR3 has 16 residues. Trimming pared 3 bases from V and 4 bases from J, leaving 15 bases between. CDR1 LNHDA and CDR2 SQIVND come from the germline V gene (reference sequence). The CDR3, as DNA: TGTGCCAGTAGTATCGGAGGGGGGCTTTTCACCGGGGAGCTGTTTTTT. It codes for CASSIGGGLFTGELFF.